What follows are 25 T cell receptor beta chains derived from one specimen sequenced in a study of T cell repertoires in cytomegalovirus infection. TCRdb redid the calling of the reads with MiXCR, one entry per CDR3 protein. The repertoire holds roughly 350,000 distinct CDR3 sequences, with approximately 35% as singletons. Antigen specificity for these receptors is unknown. The starting material was cultured PBMCs, obtained from culture after CMV antigen stimulation. All receptors come from a human donor in good health (CMV status not recorded). Some clones in this sample may be carry-over from other donors' samples.

The J gene is TRBJ2-5, the V gene TRBV4-3; D unclear. V lost 0 bases and J 5 bases, leaving 13 bases between the germline ends. CDR3 length equals 15 residues. In germline, CDR1 is LGHNA, CDR2 YSLEER. In DNA, the CDR3 is TGCGCCAGCAGCCAAGATGAGACTTTCTCTGAGACCCAGTACTTC. Amino acid sequence: CASSQDETFSETQYF.

This clonotype was counted a few times. This chain links TRBV7-2 with TRBJ2-3; D is uncertain. The CDR3 is 12 amino acids. With 7 bases removed from V and 2 bases from J, the gap between germline ends came to 7 bases. Looked up from germline, CDR1 is SGHTA and CDR2 is FQGNSA. CDR3 coding DNA: TGTGCCAGCACGGCACCCACAGATACGCAGTATTTT. It yields the protein CASTAPTDTQYF.

This chain links TRBV6-2 or TRBV6-3 with TRBJ1-1; a possible D gene is TRBD1 (5 bases). Germline-derived CDR1 and CDR2 are MNHEY and SVGEGT. V was clipped by 4 bases and J by 5 bases, with 11 bases between them. The CDR3 length is 13 residues. The CDR3 nucleotides read TGTGCCAGCAGTTCAACGCGGGGGACTGAAGCTTTCTTT. This codes for CASSSTRGTEAFF.

The V gene is TRBV20-1, the J gene TRBJ2-5; 13 nucleotides agree with TRBD2. Germline-derived CDR1 and CDR2 are DFQATT and SNEGSKA (reference sequence). The CDR3 covers 16 residues. Trimming at V came to 5 bases and at J to 5 bases, leaving 11 bases not matched to a gene. The CDR3 DNA reads TGCAGTGCTGTAGCTTCCGGACTAGCGGGAGTTGAGACCCAGTACTTC. This gives the protein CSAVASGLAGVETQYF.

This clonotype has a handful of counts. The chain combines TRBV11-3 with TRBJ2-3, with D possibly called TRBD1 or TRBD2 (5 bases each). The CDR3 has 15 residues. Germline CDR1 SGHNT, CDR2 YENEEA. V was clipped by 2 bases and J by 4 bases, with 13 bases between them. CDR3 DNA sequence: TGTGCCAGCAGCTTAATCTCGGGACCCGCAGATACGCAGTATTTT. This sequence encodes CASSLISGPADTQYF.

Only a few counts were recorded for this clonotype. V and J are TRBV2 and TRBJ2-3; D gene uncertain. CDR1 SNHLY and CDR2 FYNNEI come from the germline V gene. The V gene lost 5 bases and the J gene lost 4 bases, with 13 bases spanning the gap. This CDR3 has 14 residues. DNA for the CDR3: TGTGCCAGCAGTCCGACCGAGAACCCAGATACGCAGTATTTT. Amino acid sequence: CASSPTENPDTQYF. Full variable domain (outside the CDR3, taken from reference TRBV2 and TRBJ2-3): EPEVTQTPSHQVTQMGQEVILRCVPISNHLYFYWYRQILGQKVEFLVSFYNNEISEKSEIFDDQFSVERPDGSNFTLKIRSTKLEDSAMYFCASSPTENPDTQYFGPGTRLTVL.

This clonotype was recorded a few times. V usage is TRBV7-8 and J usage is TRBJ2-1; 12 nucleotides agree with TRBD2. Trimming took 5 bases from V and 4 from J; bases not matched to a gene: 12. Germline loops: CDR1 SGHVS, CDR2 FQNEAQ. The CDR3 runs 18 residues. DNA of the CDR3: TGTGCCAGCAGCCACTCTAGCGGGAGGGCCTCTCCTTACAATGAGCAGTTCTTC. It specifies CASSHSSGRASPYNEQFF.

The table lists this clonotype with a few counts. The chain carries TRBV5-6 and TRBJ2-7; 12 bases map to TRBD2. The CDR3 contains 14 residues. Germline V gene sequence: CDR1 SGHDT, CDR2 YYEEEE. Losses at the gene ends were 5 bases for V and 2 bases for J; bases not matched to a gene: 2. CDR3 region: CASRRLAGAYEQYV. CDR3 DNA sequence: TGTGCCAGCAGGCGACTAGCGGGAGCCTACGAGCAGTACGTC.

This clonotype was recorded a few times. The rearrangement uses TRBV7-9 and TRBJ2-5, with D tentatively TRBD1 (5 bases). Trimming cost V 4 bases and J 2 bases, with 20 bases left between them. Germline V gives CDR1 SEHNR, CDR2 FQNEAQ (reference sequence). The length of the CDR3 is 17 residues. The CDR3 DNA is TGTGCCAGCAGCTCCGGAGCCTGGGGCGGCGGACAAGAGACCCAGTACTTC. It codes for CASSSGAWGGGQETQYF. Supplemented by reference TRBV7-9 and TRBJ2-5, the full variable domain reads DTGVSQNPRHKITKRGQNVTFRCDPISEHNRLYWYRQTLGQGPEFLTYFQNEAQLEKSRLLSDRFSAERPKGSFSTLEIQRTEQGDSAMYLCASSSGAWGGGQETQYFGPGTRLLVL.

The J gene is TRBJ2-3, the V gene TRBV7-3, with TRBD2 matching over 7 bases. Trimming at V came to 0 bases and at J to 2 bases, leaving 2 bases not matched to a gene. CDR3 length: 15 residues. The V gene's germline CDR1 is SGHTA and CDR2 FQGTGA. The CDR3 loop is CASSLTLAATDTQYF. CDR3 in DNA: TGTGCCAGCAGCTTAACTCTAGCGGCCACAGATACGCAGTATTTT.

This sequence joins TRBV3-1 and TRBJ1-2, with TRBD1 matching 9 bases. The germline V gene has CDR1 LGHDT and CDR2 YNNKEL (reference sequence). The CDR3 has 15 amino acids. The V segment lost 2 bases and the J segment 5 bases; nucleotides outside the gene matches: 6. CDR3 bases: TGTGCCAGCAGCCAATCATCCGGGACAGGGTATGGCTACACCTTC. Translating gives CASSQSSGTGYGYTF.

The chain has TRBV5-1 and TRBJ1-2; D ambiguous. V was trimmed by 1 base and J by 0 bases, leaving 10 bases between them. Germline V gives CDR1 SGHRS, CDR2 YFSETQ. This CDR3 contains 15 residues. The CDR3 DNA is TGCGCCAGCAGCTTGTTTCCAGAGCCTAACTATGGCTACACCTTC. As protein: CASSLFPEPNYGYTF. The variable domain in full, completed from reference TRBV5-1 and TRBJ1-2, reads KAGVTQTPRYLIKTRGQQVTLSCSPISGHRSVSWYQQTPGQGLQFLFEYFSETQRNKGNFPGRFSGRQFSNSRSEMNVSTLELGDSALYLCASSLFPEPNYGYTFGSGTRLTVV.

This clonotype was observed a single time. V usage is TRBV24-1 and J usage is TRBJ2-1; 12 bases match TRBD2. Trimming took 4 bases from V and 5 from J; bases not matched to a gene: 8. The CDR3 loop spans 17 amino acids. CDR1 is KGHDR, CDR2 SFDVKD, per germline. CDR3 bases: TGTGCCACCAGTGACTCTACTAGCGGGAGGAACCACAATGAGCAGTTCTTC. It specifies CATSDSTSGRNHNEQFF.

The gene calls are TRBV5-4 and TRBJ2-1; D call uncertain. CDR1 is SGHNT, CDR2 YYREEE, per germline (reference sequence). V lost 2 bases, J lost 0 bases, and 12 bases lay in between. CDR3 size: 16 residues. The CDR3: CASSFGGDSSYNEQFF. CDR3 in DNA: TGTGCCAGCAGCTTCGGCGGCGATAGCTCCTACAATGAGCAGTTCTTC.

This clonotype was seen a few times. The chain uses TRBV12-3 or TRBV12-4 and TRBJ2-3; D unclear. This CDR3 has 13 residues. V was clipped by 3 bases and J by 4 bases, with 8 bases between them. The CDR3 region has the DNA TGTGCCAGCAGTTTTATCGGCGCAGATACGCAGTATTTT. It specifies CASSFIGADTQYF.

This clonotype was seen a few times. This rearrangement joins TRBV6-5 to TRBJ2-5, with TRBD2 matching over 9 bases. The CDR3 runs to 16 residues. CDR1 and CDR2 (germline): MNHEY, SVGAGI. The J segment lost 5 bases and the V segment lost 5 bases, leaving 12 bases of the junction unmatched. CDR3 loop: CASSPSGGRAGETQYF. CDR3 nucleotide sequence: TGTGCCAGCAGTCCCTCCGGCGGGAGGGCCGGTGAGACCCAGTACTTC.

This CDR3 is CSARDLAGTYNEQFF. CDR3 in DNA: TGCAGTGCTAGAGATCTTGCGGGAACTTACAATGAGCAGTTCTTC. V gene TRBV20-1 combines with J gene TRBJ2-1; the D gene is possibly TRBD2 (6 bases). Trimming removed 0 bases at V and 4 bases at J, with 13 bases between. The length of the CDR3 is 15 residues. Germline V gene sequence: CDR1 DFQATT, CDR2 SNEGSKA (reference sequence).

The chain recombines TRBV10-3 with TRBJ2-1; no clear D gene. Per germline, CDR1 ENHRY and CDR2 SYGVKD. Trimming pared 7 bases from V and 7 bases from J, leaving 14 bases between. This CDR3 has 13 amino acids. CDR3 amino acids: CAITVDIGNEQFF. The CDR3 nucleotides are TGTGCCATCACGGTGGATATAGGAAATGAGCAGTTCTTC.

This chain joins TRBV19 and TRBJ2-7; unclear D gene. Germline values: CDR1 LNHDA, CDR2 SQIVND (reference sequence). The CDR3 totals 12 residues. V lost 5 bases and J lost 2, with 7 bases in between. CDR3 sequence: CASSGQAYEQYF. The CDR3 DNA reads as TGTGCCAGTAGTGGCCAGGCCTACGAGCAGTACTTC. Drawing the rest from reference TRBV19 and TRBJ2-7, the complete variable domain is DGGITQSPKYLFRKEGQNVTLSCEQNLNHDAMYWYRQDPGQGLRLIYYSQIVNDFQKGDIAEGYSVSREKKESFPLTVTSAQKNPTAFYLCASSGQAYEQYFGPGTRLTVT.

The rearrangement uses TRBV20-1 and TRBJ2-5; D gene uncertain. V lost 3 bases to trimming and J lost 2 bases, with 16 bases between them. The length of the CDR3 is 15 residues. Germline loops: CDR1 DFQATT, CDR2 SNEGSKA (reference sequence). CDR3 sequence reads: CSASPFRAVQETQYF. The CDR3 DNA is TGCAGTGCTAGCCCCTTCCGGGCGGTACAAGAGACCCAGTACTTC.

The V call is TRBV20-1, the J call TRBJ2-5; 12 positions match TRBD2. From germline, CDR1 is DFQATT and CDR2 SNEGSKA (reference sequence). The CDR3 consists of 14 residues. V shed 5 bases, J shed 4 bases, and the junction held 5 bases outside the gene matches. In nucleotides, the CDR3 is TGCAGTGCTGCCACGGGACTAGCGGGAGAGACCCAGTACTTC. It yields the protein CSAATGLAGETQYF.

This clonotype was counted between two and nine times. The chain joins TRBV7-6 to TRBJ1-1; 7 positions agree with TRBD1. V trimming: 4 bases; J trimming: 1 base; junction bases outside the gene matches: 9. Germline CDR1 SGHVS, CDR2 FNYEAQ. This CDR3 is 16 amino acids long. The CDR3 reads CASSSRPGTANTEAFF. In nucleotides, the CDR3 is TGTGCCAGCAGCTCCCGCCCCGGGACAGCGAACACTGAAGCTTTCTTT.

Note on this clonotype: One end of the junction varies from germline; a read error may be responsible. The V gene is TRBV24-1, the J gene TRBJ2-2, with 7 bases aligning to TRBD1. Germline loops: CDR1 KGHDR, CDR2 SFDVKD. The CDR3 has 15 residues. The CDR3 protein is CATSDYRGNTGELIF. CDR3 bases: TGTGCCACCAGTGATTACAGGGGAAACACCGGGGAGCTGATTTTT.

The chain links TRBV12-3 or TRBV12-4 to TRBJ2-3; D could derive from TRBD1 or TRBD2 (6 bases each). The CDR3 runs 15 residues. CDR3 residues: CAQLSPGAGTDTQYF. The CDR3, as DNA: TGTGCTCAGCTCTCCCCGGGGGCGGGAACAGATACGCAGTATTTT.

This clonotype was seen more than once but under ten times. The chain carries TRBV4-1 and TRBJ1-1; TRBD1 matches at 9 bases. CDR1 and CDR2 from the germline V gene are MGHRA and YSYEKL. Trimming removed 1 base from V and 4 bases from J; junction bases left unmatched: 4. The CDR3 totals 15 residues. The CDR3 spells CASSQGTGVVTEAFF. For the CDR3, the DNA is TGCGCCAGCAGCCAAGGGACAGGGGTGGTCACTGAAGCTTTCTTT.